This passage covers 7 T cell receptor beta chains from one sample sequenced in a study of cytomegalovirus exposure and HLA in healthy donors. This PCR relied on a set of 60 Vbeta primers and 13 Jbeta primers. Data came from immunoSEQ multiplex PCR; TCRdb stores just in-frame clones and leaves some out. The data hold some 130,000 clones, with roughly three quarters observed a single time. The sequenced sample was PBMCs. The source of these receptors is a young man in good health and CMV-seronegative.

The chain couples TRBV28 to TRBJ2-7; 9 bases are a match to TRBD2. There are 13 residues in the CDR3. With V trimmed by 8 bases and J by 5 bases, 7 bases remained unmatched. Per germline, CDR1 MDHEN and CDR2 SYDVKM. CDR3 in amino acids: CASYVAGAHEQYF. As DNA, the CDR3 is TGTGCCAGCTATGTAGCGGGAGCCCACGAGCAGTACTTC.

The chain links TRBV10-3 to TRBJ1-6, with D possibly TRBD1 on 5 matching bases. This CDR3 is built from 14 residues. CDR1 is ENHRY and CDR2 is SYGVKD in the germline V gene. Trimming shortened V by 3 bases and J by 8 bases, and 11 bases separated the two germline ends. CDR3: CAISDRGGDSPLHF. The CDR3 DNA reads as TGTGCCATCAGTGATCGGGGAGGGGATTCACCCCTCCACTTT.

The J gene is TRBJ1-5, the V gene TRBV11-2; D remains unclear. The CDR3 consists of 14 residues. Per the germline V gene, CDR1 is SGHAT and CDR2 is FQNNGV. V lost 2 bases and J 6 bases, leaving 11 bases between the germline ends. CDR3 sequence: CASSLSSSGQPQHF. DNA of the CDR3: TGTGCCAGCAGCTTATCTAGTAGTGGTCAGCCCCAGCATTTT.

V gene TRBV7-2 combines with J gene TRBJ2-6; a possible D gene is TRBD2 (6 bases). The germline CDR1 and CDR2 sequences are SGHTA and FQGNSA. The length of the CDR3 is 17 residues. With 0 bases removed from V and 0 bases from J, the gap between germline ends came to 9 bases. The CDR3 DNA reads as TGTGCCAGCAGCTTAGCGGGAGGTTTCTCTGGGGCCAACGTCCTGACTTTC. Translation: CASSLAGGFSGANVLTF. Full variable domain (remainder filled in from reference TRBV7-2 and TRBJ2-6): GAGVSQSPSNKVTEKGKDVELRCDPISGHTALYWYRQSLGQGLEFLIYFQGNSAPDKSGLPSDRFSAERTGGSVSTLTIQRTQQEDSAVYLCASSLAGGFSGANVLTFGAGSRLTVL.

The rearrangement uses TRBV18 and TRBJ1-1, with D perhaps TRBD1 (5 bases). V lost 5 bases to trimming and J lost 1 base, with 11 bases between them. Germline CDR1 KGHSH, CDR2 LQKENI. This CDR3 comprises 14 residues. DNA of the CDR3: TGTGCCAGCTCATATCAGACAGCGAACACTGAAGCTTTCTTT. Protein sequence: CASSYQTANTEAFF.

The CDR3 region has the DNA TGTGCCAGCAGCGTTGGACAGGTACCCACCGGGGAGCTGTTTTTT. Translating it yields CASSVGQVPTGELFF. The J gene is TRBJ2-2, the V gene TRBV9; 7 bases are a match to TRBD1. The CDR3 runs 15 residues. Germline V CDR1 and CDR2: SGDLS, YYNGEE. The V and J ends lost 2 bases and 4 bases, in that order; junction bases with no gene match: 5.

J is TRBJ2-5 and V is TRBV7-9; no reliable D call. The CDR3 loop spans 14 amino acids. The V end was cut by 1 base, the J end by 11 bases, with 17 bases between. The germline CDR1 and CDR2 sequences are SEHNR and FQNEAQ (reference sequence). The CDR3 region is CASSLDVSELEQYF. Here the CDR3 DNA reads TGTGCCAGCAGCTTAGATGTGTCGGAGCTGGAGCAGTACTTC.